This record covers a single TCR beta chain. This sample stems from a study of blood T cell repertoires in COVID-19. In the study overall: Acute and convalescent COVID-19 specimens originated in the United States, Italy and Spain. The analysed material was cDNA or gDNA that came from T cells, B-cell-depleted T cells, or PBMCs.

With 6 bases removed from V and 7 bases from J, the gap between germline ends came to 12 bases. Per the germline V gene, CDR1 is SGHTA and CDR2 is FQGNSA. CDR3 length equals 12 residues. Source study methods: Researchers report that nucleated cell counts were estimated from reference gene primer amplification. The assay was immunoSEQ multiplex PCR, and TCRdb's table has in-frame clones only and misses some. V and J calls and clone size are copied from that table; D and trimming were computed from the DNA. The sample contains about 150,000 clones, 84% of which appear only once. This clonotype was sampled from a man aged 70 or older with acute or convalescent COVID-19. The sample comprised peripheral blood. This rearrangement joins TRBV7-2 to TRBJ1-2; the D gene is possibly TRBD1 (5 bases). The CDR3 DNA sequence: TGTGCCAGCAGGGGGCCGGGGGTTGGCTACACCTTC. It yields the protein CASRGPGVGYTF.